The table lists the clone carrying this T cell receptor beta chain with a few counts. The antigen is undetermined. This entry is derived from a study of identical twins. Study-wide results and limits: Models underestimated how often monozygotic twins shared out-of-frame TCR alpha. Twin pairs' shared out-of-frame alpha sequences were enriched in low generation probability.

Unique molecular identifiers were in the cDNA, with template-switch universal primer binding. MiXCR was run by TCRdb on the 5' RACE reads, yielding one entry per CDR3 protein. The sample includes 200,000 to 250,000 distinct CDR3 sequences, 11% to 15% of them seen just once. The germline CDR1 and CDR2 sequences are SGHRS and YFSETQ. Trimming pared 5 bases from V and 10 bases from J, leaving 16 bases between. The CDR3 sequence is 14 residues long. The chain has TRBV5-1 and TRBJ1-6; a weak D match, TRBD1 (5 bases). This clonotype was obtained from a woman aged 18-29 years in good health. The material sequenced was memory (CD45RO+) T cells sorted from blood. CDR3 amino acids: CASRQEGLKSPLHF. The CDR3 nucleotides read TGCGCCAGCAGACAAGAGGGGTTAAAATCACCCCTCCACTTT.